The clone carrying this TCR beta chain came up a few times. The entry originates in a study of Ad26.COV2.S vaccination and SARS-CoV-2 variants. Study overall: The vaccine Ad26.COV2.S was put into the muscle once, or twice with 56 days between.

With 5 bases clipped from V and 0 bases from J, the junction kept 6 bases outside the gene matches. The germline CDR1 and CDR2 sequences are SEHNR and FQNEAQ (reference sequence). The CDR3 totals 15 residues. The repertoire was sequenced with immunoSEQ multiplex PCR; TCRdb's copy has only in-frame clones and lacks some. Of over 350,000 clones listed, more than 85% are singletons. As to treatment: 15 to 20 received Ad26.COV2.S at low or high dose, single or two shots; 5 received placebo; per-sample allocation not given. Samples analyzed were those drawn on day 63 after the first vaccine or placebo injection. Donation was by an adult aged 18-55 years who was in Boston.

This receptor was taken from a person between 18 and 60 years old who received the Ad26.COV2.S COVID-19 vaccine or a placebo. The chain recombines TRBV7-9 with TRBJ1-2, with TRBD1 matching 7 bases. The sequencing here drew on peripheral blood, taken in a trial of Ad26.COV2.S vaccine versus placebo. CDR3 in DNA: TGTGCCAGCAGCGCGACCGGGACAGCTAACTATGGCTACACCTTC. This gives the protein CASSATGTANYGYTF.